Shown below are 9 T cell receptor beta chains from a single sample sequenced in a study of blood T cell repertoires in COVID-19. TCRdb keeps only in-frame clones here, not all; method: immunoSEQ multiplex PCR. The repertoire consists of about 380,000 clones, with about 89% occurring once and the leading ten covering 1% to 1.5%. The sequencing sample was made of PBMCs or T cells enriched from blood (not recorded which). The source of these receptors is a man aged 30 to 45 who had recovered from COVID-19.

This rearrangement joins TRBV7-6 to TRBJ2-5; TRBD1 matches at 10 bases. CDR1 and CDR2 (germline): SGHVS, FNYEAQ. The V segment lost 1 base and the J segment 1 base; nucleotides outside the gene matches: 6. The CDR3 sequence is 17 residues long. The CDR3, as DNA: TGTGCCAGCAGCTTAGGCCGGGACAGGGGCCCCCAAGAGACCCAGTACTTC. Encoded protein: CASSLGRDRGPQETQYF.

J is TRBJ2-1 and V is TRBV18, with 11 bases that match TRBD1. J gave up 2 bases and V 3 bases, and 3 bases lay outside the gene matches. This CDR3 has 16 residues. Per the germline V gene, CDR1 is KGHSH and CDR2 is LQKENI. CDR3: CASSPPGQGAYNEQFF. CDR3 coding DNA: TGTGCCAGCTCACCTCCGGGACAGGGGGCCTACAATGAGCAGTTCTTC.

The rearrangement joins TRBV18 to TRBJ1-5, with 8 bases matching TRBD1. The CDR3 is 16 residues long. The V segment lost 3 bases and the J segment 4 bases; nucleotides outside the gene matches: 8. Germline lookup yields CDR1 KGHSH and CDR2 LQKENI. For the CDR3, the DNA is TGTGCCAGCTCACCTGCTGGGACAGGCCATAATCAGCCCCAGCATTTT. Its translation: CASSPAGTGHNQPQHF.

This chain links TRBV19 with TRBJ2-2, with 9 bases matching TRBD1. Germline loops: CDR1 LNHDA, CDR2 SQIVND (reference sequence). Losses at the gene ends were 5 bases for V and 0 bases for J; bases not matched to a gene: 4. The CDR3 is 16 amino acids. CDR3 amino acids: CASSETGGPNTGELFF. The CDR3 DNA reads TGTGCCAGTAGTGAAACAGGGGGCCCGAACACCGGGGAGCTGTTTTTT.

The gene calls are TRBV30 and TRBJ2-7, with 8 bases identical to TRBD1. J gave up 2 bases and V 0 bases, and 3 bases lay outside the gene matches. The CDR3 has 14 amino acids. Germline CDR1 GTSNPN, CDR2 SVGIG (reference sequence). The DNA of the CDR3 is TGTGCCTGGAGTGTACAGGGGGGCACCTACGAGCAGTACTTC. Translating gives CAWSVQGGTYEQYF.

V gene TRBV23-1 combines with J gene TRBJ2-3, with 10 bases lining up with TRBD1. TRBV23-1 is flagged as an ORF with uncertain function. V was clipped by 2 bases and J by 15 bases; unmatched bases: 11. The CDR3 consists of 14 residues. This CDR3 is CASSQMTGGVRPYF. For the CDR3, the DNA is TGCGCCAGCAGTCAAATGACAGGGGGCGTGAGGCCATATTTT.

A single count supports this clone. The chain joins TRBV5-1 to TRBJ2-7; 11 nucleotides line up with TRBD1. CDR1 and CDR2 (germline): SGHRS, YFSETQ. The CDR3 contains 15 residues. V trimming: 4 bases; J trimming: 5 bases; junction bases outside the gene matches: 8. The chain's CDR3 is CASSLGQGALNEQYF. CDR3 nucleotide sequence: TGCGCCAGCAGCCTTGGACAGGGGGCGCTTAACGAGCAGTACTTC.

The chain uses TRBV11-2 and TRBJ1-2; D perhaps matches TRBD1 (6 bases). Germline CDR1 and CDR2: SGHAT and FQNNGV. This CDR3 comprises 16 residues. Trimming removed 0 bases at V and 3 bases at J, with 14 bases between. CDR3: CASSLDGQGPYYGYTF. CDR3 coding DNA: TGTGCCAGCAGCTTAGATGGTCAGGGGCCCTACTATGGCTACACCTTC.

The V call is TRBV2, the J call TRBJ1-1; TRBD1 matches 7 bases. The ends lost 6 bases at V and 1 base at J; junction bases unmatched: 5. Per germline, CDR1 SNHLY and CDR2 FYNNEI. The CDR3 is 14 amino acids. In DNA, the CDR3 is TGTGCCAGCAGCCGACAGGGCGCGAACACTGAAGCTTTCTTT. Translating it yields CASSRQGANTEAFF. Full variable domain (missing parts from reference TRBV2 and TRBJ1-1): EPEVTQTPSHQVTQMGQEVILRCVPISNHLYFYWYRQILGQKVEFLVSFYNNEISEKSEIFDDQFSVERPDGSNFTLKIRSTKLEDSAMYFCASSRQGANTEAFFGQGTRLTVV.